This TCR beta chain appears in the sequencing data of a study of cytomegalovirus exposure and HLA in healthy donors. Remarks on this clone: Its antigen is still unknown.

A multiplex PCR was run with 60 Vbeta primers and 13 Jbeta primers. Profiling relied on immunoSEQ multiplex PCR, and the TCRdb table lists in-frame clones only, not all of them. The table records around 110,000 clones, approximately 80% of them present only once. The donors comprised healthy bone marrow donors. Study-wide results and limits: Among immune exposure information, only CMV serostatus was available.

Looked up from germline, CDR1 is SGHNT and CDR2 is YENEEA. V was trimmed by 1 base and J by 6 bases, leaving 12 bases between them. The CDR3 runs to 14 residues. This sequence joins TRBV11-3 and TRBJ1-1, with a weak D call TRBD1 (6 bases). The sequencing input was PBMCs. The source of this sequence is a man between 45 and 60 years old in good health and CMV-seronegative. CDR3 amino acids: CASSLGLGAPEAFF. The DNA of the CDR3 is TGTGCCAGCAGCTTAGGATTGGGGGCCCCTGAAGCTTTCTTT.